This T cell receptor beta chain was recovered during a study of beta chain features in type 1 diabetes. Study-wide results and limits: Among patients with Type 1 diabetes, TCRB CDR3s were moderately but significantly shorter in every one of the four CD4+ subsets.

What was sequenced were expressed TCRB transcripts, since all of the isolated RNA had been reverse transcribed. Sequencing was performed with immunoSEQ multiplex PCR; in TCRdb, only in-frame clones are kept and a portion is missing. The table records some 240,000 clones, roughly 16% of them present only once. Concerning this clone: Its specificity is unknown.

This TCR came from a man aged 30-40 years with type 1 diabetes. Sequences were obtained from naive CD4+ T cells from blood.

The CDR3 sequence: CSVHIRRDTEAFF. CDR3 nucleotide sequence: TGCAGCGTACATATTAGGAGGGACACTGAAGCTTTCTTT. The chain employs TRBV29-1 and TRBJ1-1, with D unresolved. The CDR3 spans 13 residues. Trimming stripped 6 bases from V and 3 bases from J, with 14 bases between. The germline CDR1 and CDR2 sequences are SQVTM and ANQGSEA.